A single sample is the source of the 14 T cell receptor beta chains below, sequenced in a study of blood T cell repertoires in COVID-19. The method was immunoSEQ multiplex PCR; TCRdb's version includes in-frame clones alone and lacks a portion of them. The table has around 50,000 clones, around four fifths seen once. What was sequenced was peripheral blood. The origin of the receptors is a human donor in a cohort sampled during active COVID-19.

The sample holds one count of this clone. The chain links TRBV10-1 to TRBJ1-3, with D possibly matching TRBD1 (6 bases). V lost 5 bases, J lost 1 base, and 18 bases lay in between. CDR3 length equals 17 residues. From germline, CDR1 is WNHNN and CDR2 SYGVQD (reference sequence). CDR3 protein: CASSYIRTALSGNTIYF. In DNA, the CDR3 is TGCGCCAGCAGTTACATCCGGACAGCGCTGTCTGGAAACACCATATATTTT.

The J gene is TRBJ2-7, the V gene TRBV3-1 (or the pseudogene TRBV3-2), with 9 bases that match TRBD2. The CDR3 covers 15 residues. From germline, CDR1 is LGHDT and CDR2 YNNKEL (reference sequence). After removal of 3 bases from V and 6 bases from J, the junction contained 9 bases not matched to a gene. Here the CDR3 reads CASSQLAGVSGEQYF. The CDR3 nucleotides read TGTGCCAGCAGCCAGTTAGCGGGGGTCTCCGGCGAGCAGTACTTC.

V and J are TRBV10-3 and TRBJ2-7; 9 bases align to TRBD1. V dropped 4 bases and J dropped 3; count of bases not matched to a gene: 16. Germline V gene sequence: CDR1 ENHRY, CDR2 SYGVKD. The CDR3 runs to 18 residues. CDR3 in DNA: TGTGCCATCAGTGTGGGGGGACAGGGTGTAGGAGGCGGCTACGAGCAGTACTTC. This gives the protein CAISVGGQGVGGGYEQYF.

This chain connects TRBV5-4 to TRBJ2-4; 9 bases fit TRBD1. The V and J ends lost 0 bases and 15 bases, in that order; junction bases with no gene match: 7. Germline CDR1 is SGHNT and CDR2 is YYREEE (reference sequence). The CDR3 is made up of 13 amino acids. The CDR3 nucleotides read TGTGCCAGCAGCTTGGAGGGACAGGGAATTGGGTACTTC. It translates to CASSLEGQGIGYF.

The chain carries TRBV5-4 and TRBJ2-3, with 7 bases lining up with TRBD2. Germline V gene lookup returns CDR1 SGHNT and CDR2 YYREEE (reference sequence). V gave up 4 bases and J gave up 0 bases; unmatched junction bases: 8. CDR3 size: 16 residues. The CDR3: CASSLGGLSSTDTQYF. The CDR3 coding sequence is TGTGCCAGCAGCCTGGGAGGGCTCTCTAGCACAGATACGCAGTATTTT.

CDR3 sequence: CASSLGTSGVTDTQYF. The CDR3 coding sequence is TGTGCCAGCAGCCTCGGGACTAGCGGGGTCACAGATACGCAGTATTTT. This chain uses TRBV7-9 with TRBJ2-3; the match to TRBD2 covers 13 bases. CDR3 length: 16 residues. CDR1 is SEHNR, CDR2 FQNEAQ, per germline (reference sequence). The V and J ends lost 5 bases and 2 bases, in that order; junction bases with no gene match: 4.

The rearrangement uses TRBV7-2 and TRBJ1-3, with 11 nucleotides matching TRBD1. This CDR3 region has 17 residues. Germline CDR1 is SGHTA and CDR2 is FQGNSA. Losses at the gene ends were 4 bases for V and 2 bases for J; bases not matched to a gene: 7. The CDR3 bases are TGTGCCAGCAGCTCCCGGACAGGGGGCGAAACTGGAAACACCATATATTTT. Protein: CASSSRTGGETGNTIYF.

The chain employs TRBV7-2 and TRBJ2-1; 8 bases agree with TRBD1. Germline assignment: CDR1 SGHTA and CDR2 FQGNSA. The CDR3 covers 15 residues. Losses at the gene ends were 3 bases for V and 0 bases for J; bases not matched to a gene: 1. The CDR3 sequence is CASSFTGGSYNEQFF. CDR3 bases: TGTGCCAGCAGCTTTACAGGGGGCTCCTACAATGAGCAGTTCTTC.

The V call is TRBV29-1, the J call TRBJ2-3; 7 nucleotides align to TRBD1. The V gene end was trimmed by 5 bases and the J gene end by 8 bases; junction bases not matched to a gene: 13. This CDR3 region has 14 residues. Germline values: CDR1 SQVTM, CDR2 ANQGSEA. The CDR3 nucleotides read TGCAGCGTTTCCCCCGGGACAGTCGATAGTACGCAGTATTTT. Translation: CSVSPGTVDSTQYF.

The rearrangement links TRBV7-2 to TRBJ2-3; TRBD2 matches 8 bases. The CDR3 sequence is 15 residues long. Germline V gene lookup returns CDR1 SGHTA and CDR2 FQGNSA. V lost 5 bases and J lost 10; bases outside the gene matches: 14. The CDR3 spells CASSPLRVGGEAQYF. CDR3 coding DNA: TGTGCCAGCAGCCCTTTGCGGGTCGGGGGGGAGGCGCAGTATTTT.

This chain joins TRBV19 and TRBJ1-5; TRBD1 might be the D (5 bases). Per germline, CDR1 LNHDA and CDR2 SQIVND (reference sequence). Trimming removed 8 bases at V and 6 bases at J, with 14 bases between. The CDR3 has 13 residues. DNA for the CDR3: TGTGCCAGTCAGGGTCCCATCAGTCAGCCCCAGCATTTT. Protein sequence: CASQGPISQPQHF.

V gene TRBV10-3 combines with J gene TRBJ2-7, with 8 bases aligning to TRBD1. The length of the CDR3 is 12 residues. Germline CDR1 is ENHRY and CDR2 is SYGVKD. The trim removed 8 bases at V and 5 bases at J, leaving 5 bases unmatched. The CDR3 here is CAIWTGIHEQYF. The CDR3 DNA reads TGTGCCATCTGGACAGGGATCCACGAGCAGTACTTC.

This chain connects TRBV6-2 or TRBV6-3 to TRBJ1-5; TRBD1 might be the D (5 bases). V dropped 5 bases and J dropped 5 bases, with 13 bases sitting between them. Germline CDR1 is MNHEY and CDR2 is SVGEGT. The CDR3 length is 14 residues. The CDR3 reads CASSTREWYQPQHF. The CDR3 DNA reads as TGTGCCAGCAGTACCAGGGAATGGTATCAGCCCCAGCATTTT.

The CDR3 loop reads CASSQDSQGKISPLHF. The CDR3 bases are TGCGCCAGCAGCCAAGATAGCCAGGGTAAAATTTCACCCCTCCACTTT. This chain joins TRBV4-1 and TRBJ1-6, with D perhaps TRBD1 (5 bases). Germline assignment: CDR1 MGHRA and CDR2 YSYEKL. The CDR3 covers 16 residues. V was clipped by 0 bases and J by 9 bases, with 15 bases between them.